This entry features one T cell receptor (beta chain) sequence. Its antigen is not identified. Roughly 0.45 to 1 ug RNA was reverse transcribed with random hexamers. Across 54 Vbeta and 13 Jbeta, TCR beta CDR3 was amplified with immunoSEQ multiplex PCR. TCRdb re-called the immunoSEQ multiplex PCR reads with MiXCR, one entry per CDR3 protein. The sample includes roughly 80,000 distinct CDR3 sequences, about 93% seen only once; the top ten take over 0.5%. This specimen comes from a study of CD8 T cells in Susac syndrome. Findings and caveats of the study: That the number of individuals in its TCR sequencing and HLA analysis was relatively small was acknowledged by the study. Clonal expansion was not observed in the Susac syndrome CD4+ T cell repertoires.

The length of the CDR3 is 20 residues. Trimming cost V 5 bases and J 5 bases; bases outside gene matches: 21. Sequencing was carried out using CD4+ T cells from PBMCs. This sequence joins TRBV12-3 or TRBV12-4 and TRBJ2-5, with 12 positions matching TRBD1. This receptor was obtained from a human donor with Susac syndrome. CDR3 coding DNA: TGTGCCAGCAGTCAACCCCTTGGGGGGACAGGGGGCGGCGTAAAGGAGACCCAGTACTTC. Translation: CASSQPLGGTGGGVKETQYF.